The 14 T cell receptor beta chains below all came from one sample that was sequenced in a study of cytomegalovirus exposure and HLA in healthy donors. PCR employed 60 Vbeta and 13 Jbeta primers. The protocol was immunoSEQ multiplex PCR, while the TCRdb copy is restricted to in-frame clones and leaves out a portion. The sample shows approximately 150,000 clones, around 75% of them seen only once. The sequencing input was PBMCs. The origin of the receptors is a human donor in good health.

This sequence joins TRBV18 and TRBJ2-1; the match to TRBD1 covers 9 bases. Per the germline V gene, CDR1 is KGHSH and CDR2 is LQKENI. There are 18 residues in the CDR3. Unmatched junction bases numbered 12, after V lost 1 base and J lost 5 bases. The CDR3 protein is CASSPLGQGPSANNEQFF. In DNA, the CDR3 is TGTGCCAGCTCACCACTGGGACAGGGACCTTCAGCGAACAATGAGCAGTTCTTC.

The chain links TRBV19 to TRBJ2-2, with TRBD2 as a possible D gene (5 bases). V lost 2 bases, J lost 2 bases, and 9 bases lay in between. Looked up from germline, CDR1 is LNHDA and CDR2 is SQIVND (reference sequence). The CDR3 contains 15 residues. CDR3 bases: TGTGCCAGTAGTATATCTGGACTTAACACCGGGGAGCTGTTTTTT. This sequence encodes CASSISGLNTGELFF.

This clone was seen only a few times. The chain has TRBV4-1 and TRBJ2-1; D might be TRBD2 (5 bases). The V gene's germline CDR1 is MGHRA and CDR2 YSYEKL. CDR3 length equals 13 residues. With 11 bases removed from V and 3 bases from J, the gap between germline ends came to 14 bases. CDR3 amino acids: CAVARGIYNEQFF. CDR3 coding DNA: TGCGCCGTCGCCCGGGGAATCTACAATGAGCAGTTCTTC.

V is TRBV21-1 and J is TRBJ1-1; the table's D call of TRBD1 was not tested on the DNA. TRBV21-1 is given as a pseudogene. CDR3 length equals 16 residues. The CDR3 here is CASSWEQGHRNTEAFF. CDR3 nucleotides: TGTGCCAGCAGCTGGGAGCAGGGACACCGGAACACTGAAGCTTTCTTT.

The chain has TRBV19 and TRBJ1-2; the match to TRBD1 covers 9 bases. This CDR3 is built from 14 residues. V trimming: 6 bases; J trimming: 6 bases; junction bases outside the gene matches: 8. The germline V gene encodes CDR1 LNHDA and CDR2 SQIVND (reference sequence). The CDR3 is CASSQGTGSHGYTF. The CDR3 DNA reads TGTGCCAGTAGCCAAGGGACAGGGAGTCATGGCTACACCTTC.

The V call is TRBV9, the J call TRBJ2-2; tentatively, D is TRBD1 (5 bases). V dropped 1 base and J dropped 1 base, with 14 bases sitting between them. From germline, CDR1 is SGDLS and CDR2 YYNGEE. The CDR3 consists of 17 residues. CDR3 DNA: TGTGCCAGCAGCGTATCGCAGGGCTTCGGGAACACCGGGGAGCTGTTTTTT. This codes for CASSVSQGFGNTGELFF.

J is TRBJ1-1 and V is TRBV11-2, with TRBD1 identical over 9 bases. Per the germline V gene, CDR1 is SGHAT and CDR2 is FQNNGV. The CDR3 runs to 15 residues. The trim removed 2 bases at V and 10 bases at J, leaving 11 bases unmatched. The CDR3 DNA reads as TGTGCCAGCAGCTTATTGACAACAGGGGGCGAAAGAGCTTTCTTT. It is translated as CASSLLTTGGERAFF.

V is TRBV14 and J is TRBJ1-1; D uncertain. There are 17 residues in the CDR3. V was pared by 4 bases and J by 4 bases, with 22 bases between. The germline CDR1 and CDR2 sequences are SGHDN and FVKESK. CDR3 protein: CASSPVGGSEVSTEAFF. The CDR3 DNA is TGTGCCAGCAGCCCCGTGGGAGGGTCGGAGGTGAGCACTGAAGCTTTCTTT.

This clone was found a few times. The chain combines TRBV6-6 with TRBJ1-3; the D gene is possibly TRBD1 (5 bases). This CDR3 spans 14 amino acids. The ends were cut back, 6 bases at V and 7 bases at J, with 16 bases in the middle. CDR1 is MNHNY and CDR2 is SVGAGI in the germline V gene (reference sequence). CDR3: CASSNPGDDNTIYF. The CDR3 DNA reads TGTGCCAGCAGCAACCCGGGGGATGACAACACCATATATTTT.

V is TRBV10-3 and J is TRBJ2-1; 8 bases fit TRBD2. Germline loops: CDR1 ENHRY, CDR2 SYGVKD. J was trimmed by 16 bases and V by 6 bases; bases with no gene match: 8. This CDR3 is 11 amino acids long. The CDR3 bases are TGTGCCATCAGGGGACTAGATTTGTTATTCTTC. Its protein is CAIRGLDLLFF.

The rearrangement links TRBV11-2 to TRBJ2-2, with 14 bases matching TRBD2. The CDR3 has 16 residues. The germline CDR1 and CDR2 sequences are SGHAT and FQNNGV. V was clipped by 6 bases and J by 4 bases; unmatched bases: 4. CDR3 in amino acids: CASRRLAGGSTGELFF. CDR3 DNA: TGTGCCAGCAGACGACTAGCGGGAGGGAGCACCGGGGAGCTGTTTTTT. Full variable domain (remainder filled in from reference TRBV11-2 and TRBJ2-2): EAGVAQSPRYKIIEKRQSVAFWCNPISGHATLYWYQQILGQGPKLLIQFQNNGVVDDSQLPKDRFSAERLKGVDSTLKIQPAKLEDSAVYLCASRRLAGGSTGELFFGEGSRLTVL.

Written as DNA, the CDR3 is TGTGCCAGCAGTCCGACAGGACCCGTTTATGGCTACACCTTC. Amino acids: CASSPTGPVYGYTF. V gene TRBV27 combines with J gene TRBJ1-2; D perhaps matches TRBD1 (6 bases). Germline V gives CDR1 MNHEY, CDR2 SMNVEV (reference sequence). This CDR3 region has 14 residues. The V gene lost 5 bases and the J gene lost 5 bases, with 15 bases spanning the gap.

This chain uses TRBV10-1 with TRBJ2-5; D may be TRBD2 (6 bases). The CDR3 is made up of 14 amino acids. Trimming took 4 bases from V and 5 from J, leaving 14 bases between them. The germline CDR1 and CDR2 sequences are WNHNN and SYGVQD (reference sequence). The CDR3 region is CASSVGGIGETQYF. In nucleotides, the CDR3 is TGCGCCAGCAGTGTCGGCGGGATAGGGGAGACCCAGTACTTC.

The V and J genes are TRBV27 and TRBJ1-1, with D unresolved. The CDR3 has 11 residues. V lost 3 bases and J 3 bases, leaving 2 bases between the germline ends. The germline CDR1 and CDR2 sequences are MNHEY and SMNVEV (reference sequence). Written as DNA, the CDR3 is TGTGCCAGCAGTTTCTACACTGAAGCTTTCTTT. It specifies CASSFYTEAFF.